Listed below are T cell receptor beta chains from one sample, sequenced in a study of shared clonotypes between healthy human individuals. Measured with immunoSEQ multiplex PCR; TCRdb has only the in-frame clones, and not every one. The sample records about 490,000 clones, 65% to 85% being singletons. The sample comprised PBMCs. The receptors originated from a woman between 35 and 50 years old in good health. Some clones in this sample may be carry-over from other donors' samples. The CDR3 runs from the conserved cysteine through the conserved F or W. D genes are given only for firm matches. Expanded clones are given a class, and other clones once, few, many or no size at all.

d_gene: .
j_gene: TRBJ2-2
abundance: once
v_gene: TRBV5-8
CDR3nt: TGTGCCAGCAGCTTGGTGGTCGGGGAGCTGTTTTTT
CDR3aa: CASSLVVGELFF

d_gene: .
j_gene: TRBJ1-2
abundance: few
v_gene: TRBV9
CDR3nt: TGTGCCAGCAGCCCTCAAGTAAGGGATGACTATGGCTACACCTTC
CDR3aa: CASSPQVRDDYGYTF

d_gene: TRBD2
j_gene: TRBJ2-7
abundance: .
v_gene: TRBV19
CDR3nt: TGTGCCAGTAGTATTAGCGGGATCTCCTACGAGCAGTACTTC
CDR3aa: CASSISGISYEQYF

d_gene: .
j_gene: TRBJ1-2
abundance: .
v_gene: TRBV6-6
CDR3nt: TGTGCCAGCAGCCTCCGGGGGGGCTCATATGGCTACACCTTC
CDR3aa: CASSLRGGSYGYTF

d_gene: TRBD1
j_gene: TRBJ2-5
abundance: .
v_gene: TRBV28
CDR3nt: TGTGCCAGCAGCACGAGCCGGACAGGGAACGGGGAGACCCAGTACTTC
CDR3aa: CASSTSRTGNGETQYF

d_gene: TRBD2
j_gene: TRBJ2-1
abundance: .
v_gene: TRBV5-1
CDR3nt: TGCGCCAGCAGCTTGCTAGCGGGAGTAGTAGAGGGTGAGCAGTTCTTC
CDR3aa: CASSLLAGVVEGEQFF

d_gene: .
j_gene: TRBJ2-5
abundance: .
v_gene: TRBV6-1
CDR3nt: TGTGCCAGCAGACCCAGGGTCCAAGAGACCCAGTACTTC
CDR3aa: CASRPRVQETQYF

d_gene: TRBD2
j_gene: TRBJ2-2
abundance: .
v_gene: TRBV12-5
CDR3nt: TGTGCTAGTGGTTTAACTAGCGGGACGGGCACCGGGGAGCTGTTTTTT
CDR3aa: CASGLTSGTGTGELFF

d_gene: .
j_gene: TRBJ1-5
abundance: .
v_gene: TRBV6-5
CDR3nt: TGTGCCAGCAGTTACTCGTGGCCGAGCAATCAGCCCCAGCATTTT
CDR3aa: CASSYSWPSNQPQHF

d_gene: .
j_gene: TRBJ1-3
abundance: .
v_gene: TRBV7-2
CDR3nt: TGTGCCAGCAGCTTAGGTCAGAGCTCTGGAAACACCATATATTTT
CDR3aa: CASSLGQSSGNTIYF

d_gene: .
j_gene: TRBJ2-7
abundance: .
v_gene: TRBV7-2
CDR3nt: TGTGCCAGCAGCTTAGTACAGGGGAGGTACGAGCAGTACTTC
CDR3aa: CASSLVQGRYEQYF

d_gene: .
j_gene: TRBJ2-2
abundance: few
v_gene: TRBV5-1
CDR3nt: TGCGCCAGCAGCTTGGTTAGGGGGACGAACACCGGGGAGCTGTTTTTT
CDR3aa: CASSLVRGTNTGELFF

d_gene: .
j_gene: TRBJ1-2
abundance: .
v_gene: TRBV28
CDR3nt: TGTGCCAGCAGCTCCCCCCAGGGGGGCTACACCTTC
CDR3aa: CASSSPQGGYTF

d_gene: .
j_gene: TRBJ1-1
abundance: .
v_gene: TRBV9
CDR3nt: TGTGCCAGCAGCCTGGCTGCAGGGTTCACTGAAGCTTTCTTT
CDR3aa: CASSLAAGFTEAFF

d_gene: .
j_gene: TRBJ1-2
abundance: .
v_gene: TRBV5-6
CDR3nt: TGTGCCAGCAGCCCCCGGGGGGAGGGCTATGGCTACACCTTC
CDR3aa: CASSPRGEGYGYTF

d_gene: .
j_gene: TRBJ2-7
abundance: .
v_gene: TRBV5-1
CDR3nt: TGCGCCAGCAGCCCTTGGGGTTTGGGGGATCCATACGAGCAGTACTTC
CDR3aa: CASSPWGLGDPYEQYF

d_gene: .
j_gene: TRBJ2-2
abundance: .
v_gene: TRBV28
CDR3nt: TGTGCCAGCACCTCAGACAGCACCGGGGAGCTGTTTTTT
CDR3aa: CASTSDSTGELFF

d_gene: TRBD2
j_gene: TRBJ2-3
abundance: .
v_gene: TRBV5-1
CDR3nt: TGCGCCAGCAGGGCTAGCGGAAGCACAGATACGCAGTATTTT
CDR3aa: CASRASGSTDTQYF

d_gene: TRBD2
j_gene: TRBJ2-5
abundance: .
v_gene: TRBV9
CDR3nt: TGTGCCAGCAGCGTAGCGGACCGCCGGGGGGGGACCCAGTACTTC
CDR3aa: CASSVADRRGGTQYF

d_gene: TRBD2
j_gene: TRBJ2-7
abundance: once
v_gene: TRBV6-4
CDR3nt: TGTGCCAGCACCTCAACCGGGACTAGCGGGACCTACGAGCAGTACTTC
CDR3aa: CASTSTGTSGTYEQYF

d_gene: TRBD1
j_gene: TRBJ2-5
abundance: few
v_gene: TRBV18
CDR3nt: TGTGCCAGCTCACCACCGGACAGGGCGGGAAAGACCCAGTACTTC
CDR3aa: CASSPPDRAGKTQYF

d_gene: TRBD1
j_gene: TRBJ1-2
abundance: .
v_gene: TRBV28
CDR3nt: TGTGCCAGCAGGTTCAGGGGGCGACGGGGCTACACCTTC
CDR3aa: CASRFRGRRGYTF

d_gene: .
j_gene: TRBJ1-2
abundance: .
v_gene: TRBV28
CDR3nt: TGTGCCAGCAGCCTCCTCCAGGGGGGCTACACCTTC
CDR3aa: CASSLLQGGYTF

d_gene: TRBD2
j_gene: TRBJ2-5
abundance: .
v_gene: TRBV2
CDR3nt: TGTGCCAGCAGTGACGTAGCGGGAGAGACCCAGTACTTC
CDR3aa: CASSDVAGETQYF

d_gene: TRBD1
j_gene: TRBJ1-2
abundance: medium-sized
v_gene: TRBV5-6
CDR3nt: TGTGCCAGCAGCGATTTGGGACAGGGATTGAACTATGGCTACACCTTC
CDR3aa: CASSDLGQGLNYGYTF

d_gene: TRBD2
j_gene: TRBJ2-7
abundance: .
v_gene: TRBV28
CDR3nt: TGTGCCAGCAGTGTGGGGACTATGGGCGAGCAGTACTTC
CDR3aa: CASSVGTMGEQYF

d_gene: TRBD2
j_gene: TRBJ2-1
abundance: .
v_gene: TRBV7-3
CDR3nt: TGTGCCAGCAGCTTATCTGGCGGGAGCCTCTACAATGAGCAGTTCTTC
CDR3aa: CASSLSGGSLYNEQFF

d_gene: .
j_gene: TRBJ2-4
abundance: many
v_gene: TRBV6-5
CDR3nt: TGTGCCAGCAGTAAGGGACTGGGAAAAAACATTCAGTACTTC
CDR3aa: CASSKGLGKNIQYF

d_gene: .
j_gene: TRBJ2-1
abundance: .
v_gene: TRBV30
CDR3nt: TGTGCCTGGAGTCCCCGGGAAGGCCTTACCTACAATGAGCAGTTCTTC
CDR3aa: CAWSPREGLTYNEQFF

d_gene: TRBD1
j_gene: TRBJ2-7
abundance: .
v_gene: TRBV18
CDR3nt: TGTGCCAGCGCACTGGGACAGGGGGCCCCCTACGAGCAGTACTTC
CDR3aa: CASALGQGAPYEQYF

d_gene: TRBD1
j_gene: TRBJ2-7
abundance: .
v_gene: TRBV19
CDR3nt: TGTGCCAGTAGTATCTCAGGGGGTGGATTCTACGAGCAGTACTTC
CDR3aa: CASSISGGGFYEQYF

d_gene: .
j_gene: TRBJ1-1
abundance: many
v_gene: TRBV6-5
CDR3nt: TGTGCCAGCAGTTACTCCTCCGGTGAGGCGAACACTGAAGCTTTCTTT
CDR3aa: CASSYSSGEANTEAFF

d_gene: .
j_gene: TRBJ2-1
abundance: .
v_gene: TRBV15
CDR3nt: TGTGCCACCAGCAGAGATAGGGCCAGATGGAATGAGCAGTTCTTC
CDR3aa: CATSRDRARWNEQFF